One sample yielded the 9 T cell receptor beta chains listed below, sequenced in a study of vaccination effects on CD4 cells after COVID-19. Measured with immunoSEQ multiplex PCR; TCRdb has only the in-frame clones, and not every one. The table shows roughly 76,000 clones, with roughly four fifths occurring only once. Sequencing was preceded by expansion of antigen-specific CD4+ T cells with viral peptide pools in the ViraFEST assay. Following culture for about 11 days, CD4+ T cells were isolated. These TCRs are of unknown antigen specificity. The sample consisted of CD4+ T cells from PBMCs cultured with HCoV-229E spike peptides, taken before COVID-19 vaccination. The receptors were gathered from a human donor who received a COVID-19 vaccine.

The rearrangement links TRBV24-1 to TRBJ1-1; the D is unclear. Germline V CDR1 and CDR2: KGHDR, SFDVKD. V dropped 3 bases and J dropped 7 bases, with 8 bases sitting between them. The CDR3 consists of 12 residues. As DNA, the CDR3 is TGTGCCACCAGTGATGACACCAATGAAGCTTTCTTT. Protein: CATSDDTNEAFF.

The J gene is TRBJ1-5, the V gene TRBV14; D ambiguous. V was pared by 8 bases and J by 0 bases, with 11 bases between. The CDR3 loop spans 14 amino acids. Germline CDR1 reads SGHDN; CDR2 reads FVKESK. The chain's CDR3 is CASPLPDSNQPQHF. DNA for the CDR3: TGTGCCAGCCCCCTCCCCGATAGCAATCAGCCCCAGCATTTT.

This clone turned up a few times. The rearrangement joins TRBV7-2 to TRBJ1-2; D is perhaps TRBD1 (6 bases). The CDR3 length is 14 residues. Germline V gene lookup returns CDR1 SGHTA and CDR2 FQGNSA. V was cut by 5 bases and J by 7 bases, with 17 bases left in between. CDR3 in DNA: TGTGCCAGCAGCCCACGACAGGCGGGCGGTGGCTACACCTTC. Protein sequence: CASSPRQAGGGYTF. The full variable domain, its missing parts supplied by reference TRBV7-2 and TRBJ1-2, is GAGVSQSPSNKVTEKGKDVELRCDPISGHTALYWYRQSLGQGLEFLIYFQGNSAPDKSGLPSDRFSAERTGGSVSTLTIQRTQQEDSAVYLCASSPRQAGGGYTFGSGTRLTVV.

The CDR3: CASSLWGQGEAKNIQYF. As DNA, the CDR3 is TGTGCCAGCAGCTTGTGGGGACAGGGTGAAGCCAAAAACATTCAGTACTTC. The chain carries TRBV5-8 and TRBJ2-4; 9 nucleotides align to TRBD1. The V and J ends lost 1 base and 0 bases, in that order; junction bases with no gene match: 5. Germline-derived CDR1 and CDR2 are SGHTS and YDEGEE. There are 17 residues in the CDR3.

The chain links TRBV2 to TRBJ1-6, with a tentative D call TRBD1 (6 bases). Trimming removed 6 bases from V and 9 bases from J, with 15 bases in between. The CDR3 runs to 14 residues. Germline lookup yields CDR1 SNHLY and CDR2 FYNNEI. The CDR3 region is CASRIQEGGSPLHF. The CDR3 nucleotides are TGTGCCAGCAGGATACAAGAGGGGGGTTCACCCCTCCACTTT.

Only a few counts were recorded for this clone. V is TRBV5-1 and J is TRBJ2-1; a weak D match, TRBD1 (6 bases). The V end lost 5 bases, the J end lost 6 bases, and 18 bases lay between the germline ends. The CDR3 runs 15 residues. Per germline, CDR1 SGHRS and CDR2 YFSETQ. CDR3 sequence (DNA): TGCGCCAGCAGTCCCACAGGGAAAGAGAGCAATGAGCAGTTCTTC. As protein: CASSPTGKESNEQFF.

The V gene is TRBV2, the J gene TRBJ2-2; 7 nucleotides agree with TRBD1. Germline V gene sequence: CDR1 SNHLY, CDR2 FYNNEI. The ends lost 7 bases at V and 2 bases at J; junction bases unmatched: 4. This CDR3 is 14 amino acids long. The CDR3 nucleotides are TGTGCCAGCAAGCACAGGGGAAACACCGGGGAGCTGTTTTTT. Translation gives CASKHRGNTGELFF.

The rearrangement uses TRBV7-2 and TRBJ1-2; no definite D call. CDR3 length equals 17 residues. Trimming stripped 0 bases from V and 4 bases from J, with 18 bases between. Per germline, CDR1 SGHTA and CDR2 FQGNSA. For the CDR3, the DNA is TGTGCCAGCAGCTTAGCGTTTTTGCACGAGGGCGGCTATGGCTACACCTTC. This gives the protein CASSLAFLHEGGYGYTF. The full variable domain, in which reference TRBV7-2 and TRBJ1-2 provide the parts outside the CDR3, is GAGVSQSPSNKVTEKGKDVELRCDPISGHTALYWYRQSLGQGLEFLIYFQGNSAPDKSGLPSDRFSAERTGGSVSTLTIQRTQQEDSAVYLCASSLAFLHEGGYGYTFGSGTRLTVV.

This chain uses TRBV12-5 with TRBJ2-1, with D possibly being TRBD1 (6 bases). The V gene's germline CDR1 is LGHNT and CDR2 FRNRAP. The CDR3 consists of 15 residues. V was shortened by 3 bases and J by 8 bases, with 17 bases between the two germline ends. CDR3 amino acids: CASGFQGLPGDEQFF. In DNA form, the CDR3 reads TGTGCTAGTGGTTTTCAGGGGCTTCCAGGCGATGAGCAGTTCTTC.